Listed here are 11 T cell receptor beta chains from one sample, sequenced in a study of identical twins. TCRdb called the 5' RACE reads again in MiXCR, with one record for every CDR3 protein. Among more than 1.5 million distinct CDR3 sequences listed, about 32% were seen once. The source material was cord blood. The receptors originated from a newborn girl in good health.

The chain recombines TRBV25-1 with TRBJ2-5; D unclear. The CDR3 spans 12 residues. V lost 8 bases, J lost 5 bases, and 12 bases lay in between. CDR1 MGHDK and CDR2 SYGVNS come from the germline V gene. The CDR3 region has the DNA TGTGCCAGCGGTCAGGACGGGGAGACCCAGTACTTC. It codes for CASGQDGETQYF.

In this sample, this clonotype turned up a few times. The J gene is TRBJ1-2, the V gene TRBV13; D uncertain. V was clipped by 2 bases and J by 8 bases, with 9 bases between them. In germline, CDR1 is PRHDT, CDR2 FYEKMQ (reference sequence). The CDR3 has 12 amino acids. CDR3 loop: CASSLRDKGYTF. CDR3 in DNA: TGTGCCAGCAGCTTACGAGACAAGGGCTACACCTTC.

This clonotype was seen a handful of times. The chain has TRBV28 and TRBJ2-4; 7 bases align to TRBD2. The CDR3 has 15 amino acids. The J segment lost 7 bases and the V segment lost 0 bases, leaving 6 bases of the junction unmatched. Germline V gene sequence: CDR1 MDHEN, CDR2 SYDVKM. This CDR3 is CASSLWGQGGNIQYF. The DNA of the CDR3 is TGTGCCAGCAGTTTATGGGGGCAGGGAGGGAACATTCAGTACTTC.

Concerning this clonotype: Without the conserved terminal phenylalanine or tryptophan, this CDR3 likely stems from a read error. The limits of the CDR3 on the DNA are not certain, so only TCRdb's listed CDR3 is given. The genes are TRBV7-9 and TRBJ2-1; the table names TRBD1, a call not compared with the DNA. Germline V gene sequence: CDR1 SEHNR, CDR2 FQNEAQ (reference sequence). A total of 16 residues make up the CDR3, ends included. CDR3 protein: CASSYPDRVYGYTFGS.

On this clonotype itself: It is likely a read error, because the conserved phenylalanine at the end of the CDR3 is missing. The chain is built from TRBV7-2 and TRBJ1-1, with D perhaps matching TRBD1 (5 bases). With 1 base removed from V and 6 bases from J, the gap between germline ends came to 12 bases. There are 14 residues in the CDR3. The germline gives CDR1 SGHTA, CDR2 FQGNSA. CDR3: CASSLVRGDAEAFV. For the CDR3, the DNA is TGTGCCAGCAGCTTAGTACGGGGGGACGCTGAAGCTTTCGTT.

This clonotype was counted between two and nine times. V and J are TRBV27 and TRBJ1-5; the D gene is possibly TRBD1 (5 bases). Trimming cost V 6 bases and J 0 bases, with 12 bases left between them. Germline V gene sequence: CDR1 MNHEY, CDR2 SMNVEV (reference sequence). The CDR3 loop spans 15 amino acids. CDR3 sequence (DNA): TGTGCCAGCAGGCGCGCAGGGAGTAGCAATCAGCCCCAGCATTTT. The encoded protein is CASRRAGSSNQPQHF.

This clonotype was seen a few times. The CDR3 nucleotides read TGTGCCAGCAGTTTAATGGGGGTCTTTAACTATGGCTACACCTTC. This encodes CASSLMGVFNYGYTF. The chain recombines TRBV28 with TRBJ1-2, with D perhaps matching TRBD1 (5 bases). CDR1 is MDHEN and CDR2 is SYDVKM in the germline V gene. The CDR3 length is 15 residues. V lost 2 bases and J lost 1, with 11 bases in between.

The table lists this clonotype with a few counts. This chain uses TRBV2 with TRBJ1-1; D may be TRBD1 (5 bases). The CDR3 is 13 amino acids. V was shortened by 9 bases and J by 5 bases, with 16 bases between the two germline ends. Germline V gene sequence: CDR1 SNHLY, CDR2 FYNNEI. This CDR3 is CARWTGGGTEAFF. The DNA for the CDR3 is TGTGCCAGATGGACCGGGGGGGGTACTGAAGCTTTCTTT.

The gene calls are TRBV20-1 and TRBJ1-5, with D possibly TRBD1 on 6 matching bases. The CDR3 has 15 amino acids. V lost 6 bases to trimming and J lost 1 base, with 16 bases between them. Per the germline V gene, CDR1 is DFQATT and CDR2 is SNEGSKA (reference sequence). For the CDR3, the DNA is TGCAGTGCCAGCCTCGGACAGACAAGCAATCAGCCCCAGCATTTT. Its protein is CSASLGQTSNQPQHF.

In DNA form, the CDR3 reads TGTGCCAGCAGTTTTCCTAGCGGGCTACAATACAATGAGCAGTTCTTC. This translates into CASSFPSGLQYNEQFF. This chain links TRBV12-3 or TRBV12-4 with TRBJ2-1, with 8 bases aligning to TRBD2. The CDR3 loop spans 16 amino acids. J was trimmed by 4 bases and V by 3 bases; bases with no gene match: 8.

This clonotype was detected only a few times. The rearrangement uses TRBV27 and TRBJ2-1, with D unclear. The CDR3 contains 13 residues. V dropped 6 bases and J dropped 8 bases, with 14 bases sitting between them. Looked up from germline, CDR1 is MNHEY and CDR2 is SMNVEV (reference sequence). The CDR3 DNA sequence: TGTGCCAGCAGCCCTTTTGAGGCGGATGAGCAGTTCTTC. Translated, it gives CASSPFEADEQFF.